These T cell receptor beta chains were read from a single sample in a study of identical twins. A single record per CDR3 protein comes from TCRdb applying MiXCR to the 5' RACE reads. The sample consists of 1.5 million to 2 million distinct CDR3 sequences, less than 40% of them appearing once. The sample was cord blood. Receptors were obtained from a newborn girl in good health. Both conserved end residues are part of each CDR3. D genes are given only for firm matches. The size field is filled for only some rows; it gives once, few, many or a size class.

>TRBV2|-|-|16|TRBJ2-5
TGTGCCAGCAGTCCCCGGGTACAGACCCCTTGGGAGACCCAGTACTTC
CASSPRVQTPWETQYF
>TRBV10-3|-|TRBD1|14|TRBJ2-7
TGTGCCATCAGTCAGCCGGGACAGGCCTACGAGCAGTACTTC
CAISQPGQAYEQYF
>TRBV10-2|-|TRBD1|15|TRBJ2-4
TGCGCCAGCAGTGATTTTGGACAGGGGCCTAATATGGAGTACTTC
CASSDFGQGPNMEYF
>TRBV2|once|-|15|TRBJ1-6
TGTGCTAGCAGTGAAGAGGGGGGTTGGAATTCACCCCTCCACTTT
CASSEEGGWNSPLHF
>TRBV14|-|TRBD1|16|TRBJ2-1
TGTGCCAGCAGCCAAGACCCGAGACAGGGTTACAATGAGCAGTTCTTC
CASSQDPRQGYNEQFF
>TRBV6-5|-|-|15|TRBJ2-7
TGTGCCAGCAGTGACCTGGGGAGTGACTCCTACGAGCAGTACTTC
CASSDLGSDSYEQYF
>TRBV7-8|-|-|15|TRBJ2-5
TGTGCCAGCAGCTTAGGGTTGCACTCCCAAGAGACCCAGTACTTC
CASSLGLHSQETQYF
>TRBV12-3/TRBV12-4|many|-|12|TRBJ2-7
TGTGCCAGCAGTTTTTACGCCTACGAGCAGTACTTC
CASSFYAYEQYF
>TRBV12-3/TRBV12-4|-|-|14|TRBJ1-2
TGTGCCAGCAGTTTCTGGGGATCTAACTATGGCTACACCTTC
CASSFWGSNYGYTF
>TRBV20-1|-|-|13|TRBJ2-5
TGCAGTGCCCAAAAGGGCTCCTACAATGAGCAGTACTTC
CSAQKGSYNEQYF
>TRBV7-9|-|-|13|TRBJ1-4
TGTGCCAACACAACACAGGGCGGAGAAAAACTGTTTTTT
CANTTQGGEKLFF
>TRBV19|-|-|10|TRBJ1-5
TGTGCCACCGGCAGTCAGCCCCAGCATTTT
CATGSQPQHF
>TRBV5-6|-|-|15|TRBJ1-5
TGTGCCAGCAGCTTGGAGGGGAAGCTTAATCAGCCCCAGCATTTT
CASSLEGKLNQPQHF
>TRBV10-3|few|TRBD1|12|TRBJ1-1
TGTGCCATAGGGGGCTTGAACACTGAAGCTTTCTTT
CAIGGLNTEAFF
>TRBV4-1|-|-|17|TRBJ2-1
TGCGCCAGCAGCCCCTCTGCGGGACCACATCCCTACAATGAGCAGTTCTTC
CASSPSAGPHPYNEQFF
>TRBV7-7|few|-|13|TRBJ2-3
TGTGCTAGCAGTCGGCTTACGGCAGATACGCAGTATTTT
CASSRLTADTQYF
>TRBV3-1|few|-|17|TRBJ2-3
TGTGCCAGCAGCCCAATCGAGGACGGGTTCTACACAGATACGCAGTATTTT
CASSPIEDGFYTDTQYF
>TRBV7-9|-|TRBD1|20|TRBJ1-1
TGTGCCAGCAGCTTAGTAGGTAGACAGGGAATAAAGGTGATGAACACTGAAGCTTTCTTT
CASSLVGRQGIKVMNTEAFF
>TRBV10-3|few|TRBD2|17|TRBJ2-3
TGTGCCATCAGTGAGTCTTCCACTAGCGGGGGACCAGATACGCAGTATTTT
CAISESSTSGGPDTQYF
>TRBV5-5|-|-|16|TRBJ1-5
TGTGCCAGCAGCAGCTTGGTCGGGACAAAGAATCAGCCCCAGCATTTT
CASSSLVGTKNQPQHF
>TRBV6-4|few|TRBD1|14|TRBJ1-2
TGTGCCAGCAGTGACTCGCAGGGGGCGTGGGGCTACACCTTC
CASSDSQGAWGYTF
>TRBV7-9|few|-|14|TRBJ2-7
TGTGCCAGCAGCCCGCGGACGGGGAGCCACGAGCAGTACTTC
CASSPRTGSHEQYF
>TRBV20-1|-|-|12|TRBJ1-2
TGCAGTGCTAGGAGGGGAGAGTATGGCTACACCTTC
CSARRGEYGYTF
>TRBV7-6|-|TRBD2|18|TRBJ2-7
TGTGCCAGCAGCTTACATAGCAAGGGACTAGCTACGAACAATGAGCAGTACTTC
CASSLHSKGLATNNEQYF
>TRBV29-1|-|-|13|TRBJ2-1
TGCAGCGTTGTTTTCCAAAGTCGGGGTGAGCAGTTCTTC
CSVVFQSRGEQFF
>TRBV29-1|-|TRBD2|15|TRBJ2-7
TGCAGCGTTGAAGACGCTAGCGGACTCTCCTACGAGCAGTACTTC
CSVEDASGLSYEQYF
>TRBV9|-|-|15|TRBJ1-1
TGTGCCAGCAGCGTAGGCTCACCGCTGAACACTGAAGCTTTCTTT
CASSVGSPLNTEAFF
>TRBV6-6|-|-|12|TRBJ1-1
TGTGCCAGCAGTCCCTTAGCGCTTGAAGCTTTCTTT
CASSPLALEAFF
>TRBV7-2|-|-|14|TRBJ2-7
TGTGCCAGCAGCTACCGTCTCTCCTACAATGAGCAGTACTTC
CASSYRLSYNEQYF
>TRBV12-3/TRBV12-4|few|TRBD2|16|TRBJ2-7
TGTGCCAGCAGTTTTTTTGGTCCTAGCGGGGGCTACGAGCAGTACTTC
CASSFFGPSGGYEQYF
>TRBV30|few|-|13|TRBJ1-2
TGTGCCTGGAGTGTAAACAGCAACTATGGCTACACCTTC
CAWSVNSNYGYTF
>TRBV5-4|-|-|12|TRBJ2-7
TGTGCCAGCAGCAAGGACGGGTTCGAGCAGTACTTC
CASSKDGFEQYF
>TRBV12-3/TRBV12-4|-|-|11|TRBJ2-7
TGTGCCACCAACAGGGCCCATGAGCAGTACTTC
CATNRAHEQYF
>TRBV28|few|TRBD2|22|TRBJ2-1
TGTGCCAGCAGTTTCGGGCAGGCCAAACTACCGAGACTAGCGGGAACCTACAATGAGCAGTTCTTC
CASSFGQAKLPRLAGTYNEQFF
>TRBV20-1|few|-|14|TRBJ2-1
TGCAGTGGCCTGACCGGGACGATATACAATGAGCAGTTCTTC
CSGLTGTIYNEQFF
>TRBV6-4|-|TRBD1|14|TRBJ1-1
TGTGCCAGCAGTTTTTGGGACAGGGCCACTGAAGCTTTCTTT
CASSFWDRATEAFF
>TRBV4-1|few|-|16|TRBJ1-4
TGCGCCAGCAGCCAACTTCCCAGGGCAACTAATGAAAAACTGTTTTTT
CASSQLPRATNEKLFF
>TRBV6-4|-|-|15|TRBJ1-1
TGTGCCAACCTCAAGCCGGCTGGGGAGAACACTGAAGCTTTCTTT
CANLKPAGENTEAFF